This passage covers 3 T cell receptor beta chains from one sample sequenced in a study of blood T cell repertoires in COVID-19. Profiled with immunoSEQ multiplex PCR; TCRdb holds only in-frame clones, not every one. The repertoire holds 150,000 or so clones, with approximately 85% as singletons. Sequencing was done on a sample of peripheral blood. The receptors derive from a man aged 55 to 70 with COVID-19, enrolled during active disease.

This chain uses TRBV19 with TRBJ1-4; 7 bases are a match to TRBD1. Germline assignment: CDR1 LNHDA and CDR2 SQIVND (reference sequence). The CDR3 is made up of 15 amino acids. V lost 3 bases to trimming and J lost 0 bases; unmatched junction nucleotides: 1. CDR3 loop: CASSMQGATNEKLFF. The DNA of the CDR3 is TGTGCCAGTAGTATGCAGGGGGCAACTAATGAAAAACTGTTTTTT.

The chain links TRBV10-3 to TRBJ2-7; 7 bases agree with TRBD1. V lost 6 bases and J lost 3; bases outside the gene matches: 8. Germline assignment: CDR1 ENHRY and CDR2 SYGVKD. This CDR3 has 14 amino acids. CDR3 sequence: CAIRAPGQHYEQYF. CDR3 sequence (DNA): TGTGCCATCAGGGCCCCGGGACAGCACTACGAGCAGTACTTC.

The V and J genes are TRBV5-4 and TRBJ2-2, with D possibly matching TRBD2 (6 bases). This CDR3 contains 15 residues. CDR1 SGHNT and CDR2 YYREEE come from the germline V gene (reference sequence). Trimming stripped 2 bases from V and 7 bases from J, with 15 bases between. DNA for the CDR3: TGTGCCAGCAGCTTTCCTAGTGGGGGGTTCGGGGAGCTGTTTTTT. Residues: CASSFPSGGFGELFF.